This T cell receptor beta chain was identified in a study of blood T cell repertoires in COVID-19. Study summary: The United States, Italy and Spain supplied acute and convalescent COVID-19 samples. Sample material is recorded as cDNA or gDNA derived from T cells, B-cell-depleted T cells, or PBMCs.

This clone came up once. Per the original data handling: Amplification with reference gene primers provided the estimates of nucleated cell counts. Only in-frame clones appear in the TCRdb table, and some are missing; sequencing was by immunoSEQ multiplex PCR. Clone size and V and J calls were adopted from that table, with D and trimming inferred from the DNA. The table includes around 150,000 clones, 70% to 90% detected once. Sequenced: peripheral blood. The TCR comes from a human donor in a cohort sampled during active COVID-19.

The CDR3 DNA reads as TGTGCCAGCAGCCCGGGGGTAGACAGGGGGGAACCTTATACGCAGTATTTT. Amino acids: CASSPGVDRGEPYTQYF. The V call is TRBV7-9, the J call TRBJ2-3; 9 nucleotides line up with TRBD1. Per germline, CDR1 SEHNR and CDR2 FQNEAQ (reference sequence). CDR3 length: 17 residues. J lost 7 bases, V lost 5 bases, and 16 bases had no gene match.